These T cell receptor beta chains were read from a single sample in a study of T-cell memory formation after mild COVID-19. Each CDR3 protein is one row after TCRdb ran MiXCR on the 5' RACE reads. The sample consists of about 410,000 distinct CDR3 sequences, less than 25% of them appearing once. Sequencing was carried out using PBMCs or a T cell subset sorted from them (not recorded which). These receptors all stem from an adult woman who had mild COVID-19 (a few samples of this study predate the infection). Cell type and time point are not known. CDR3s include the opening cysteine and the closing phenylalanine or tryptophan. The D gene is left open where the match is weak. Clone size appears in some rows only: once, few, many, or a class for an expanded clone.

j_call v_call d_call clone_size cdr3_aa cdr3_nt
TRBJ2-1 TRBV12-3/TRBV12-4 TRBD1 . CASSSGQGMSLVNEQFF TGTGCCAGCAGTTCTGGACAGGGTATGAGTCTGGTCAATGAGCAGTTCTTC
TRBJ2-7 TRBV7-6 TRBD1 . CASSLAGTGTLEQYF TGTGCCAGCAGCTTAGCTGGGACAGGCACCCTCGAGCAGTACTTC
TRBJ1-2 TRBV12-3/TRBV12-4 . few CATHSGGRNGYTF TGTGCCACTCACTCCGGGGGCAGGAATGGCTACACCTTC
TRBJ2-3 TRBV9 . few CASSVGRVESDTQYF TGTGCCAGCAGCGTAGGTAGGGTAGAGTCAGATACGCAGTATTTT
TRBJ2-1 TRBV6-2/TRBV6-3 . . CASSYGRSSYNEQFF TGTGCCAGCAGTTACGGGCGGAGCTCCTACAATGAGCAGTTCTTC
TRBJ2-5 TRBV18 . many CASSPTINREKGKETQYF TGTGCCAGCTCACCAACTATTAACAGGGAGAAAGGAAAAGAGACCCAGTACTTC
TRBJ2-2 TRBV5-1 . many CASSYSNTGELFF TGTGCCAGCAGTTACTCGAACACCGGGGAGCTGTTTTTT
TRBJ2-7 TRBV11-2 . . CASSSQGALAAEQYF TGTGCCAGCAGCTCGCAAGGGGCATTAGCCGCCGAGCAGTACTTC
TRBJ2-1 TRBV5-1 TRBD1 . CASSSRDRSRDEQFF TGCGCCAGCAGCTCGCGGGACAGGTCTAGGGATGAGCAGTTCTTC
TRBJ2-7 TRBV6-2/TRBV6-3 . . CASSSGTPPYEQYF TGTGCCAGCAGCTCCGGGACACCTCCTTACGAGCAGTACTTC
TRBJ1-1 TRBV30 . few CAWSVLRNTEAFF TGTGCCTGGAGTGTACTAAGGAACACTGAAGCTTTCTTT
TRBJ1-2 TRBV20-1 . . CSAVQGRDYGYTF TGCAGTGCTGTACAGGGTAGAGACTATGGCTACACCTTC
TRBJ2-3 TRBV12-5 . . CASRAEVQHTDTQYF TGTGCTAGTCGTGCGGAGGTACAACACACAGATACGCAGTATTTT
TRBJ2-7 TRBV7-3 TRBD2 many CASSRGGGFTYEQYF TGTGCCAGCAGTCGCGGCGGGGGTTTTACCTACGAGCAGTACTTC
TRBJ2-7 TRBV5-5 TRBD2 few CASSILAGGAYEQYF TGTGCCAGCAGCATTCTAGCGGGAGGAGCCTACGAGCAGTACTTC
TRBJ2-1 TRBV18 TRBD1 few CASSPQTGRHNEQFF TGTGCCAGCTCACCACAGACAGGGCGGCACAATGAGCAGTTCTTC
TRBJ2-5 TRBV5-1 . . CASSPNAGVEETQYF TGCGCCAGCAGCCCCAACGCCGGGGTTGAAGAGACCCAGTACTTC
TRBJ2-6 TRBV12-3/TRBV12-4 . few CASTRRSGANVLTF TGTGCCAGCACCAGGCGCTCTGGGGCCAACGTCCTGACTTTC
TRBJ2-7 TRBV4-1 . . CASSQGTATYEQYF TGCGCCAGCAGCCAAGGGACAGCGACCTACGAGCAGTACTTC
TRBJ2-7 TRBV12-3/TRBV12-4 TRBD1 few CASSHDRGTYEQYF TGTGCCAGCAGTCACGACAGGGGCACCTACGAGCAGTACTTC
TRBJ2-7 TRBV4-2 . . CASSQRLGGRHEQYF TGTGCCAGCAGCCAACGTCTGGGGGGCCGCCACGAGCAGTACTTC
TRBJ2-3 TRBV12-3/TRBV12-4 TRBD1 . CASSPTGIPTDTQYF TGTGCCAGCAGCCCGACAGGGATTCCCACAGATACGCAGTATTTT
TRBJ2-3 TRBV5-1 TRBD2 few CASSLYGASGADTQYF TGCGCCAGCAGCTTGTATGGGGCTAGCGGCGCAGATACGCAGTATTTT
TRBJ1-3 TRBV12-3/TRBV12-4 . . CASRGPGVSGNTIYF TGTGCCAGCAGGGGTCCGGGGGTCTCTGGAAACACCATATATTTT
TRBJ2-5 TRBV24-1 TRBD1 . CATRGQQETQYF TGTGCCACCAGGGGACAGCAAGAGACCCAGTACTTC
TRBJ1-3 TRBV15 . few CATSRDSRPGIYF TGTGCCACCAGCAGAGATAGCCGTCCGGGCATATATTTT
TRBJ2-1 TRBV19 TRBD1 . CASSIVGGAEQFF TGTGCCAGTAGTATAGTAGGGGGCGCTGAGCAGTTCTTC
TRBJ2-7 TRBV27 TRBD1 few CASRNAGQGNYEQYF TGTGCCAGCAGAAACGCGGGACAGGGTAACTACGAGCAGTACTTC
TRBJ2-3 TRBV7-6 . few CASSERYTQYF TGTGCCAGCAGCGAACGCTATACGCAGTATTTT
TRBJ1-2 TRBV30 . many CACTRTYNYGYTF TGTGCCTGTACACGGACTTATAACTATGGCTACACCTTC
TRBJ2-1 TRBV7-6 . . CASSLDSGTYNEQFF TGTGCCAGCAGCTTAGACAGCGGGACATACAATGAGCAGTTCTTC
TRBJ2-5 TRBV10-3 TRBD1 few CAISQGAGETQYF TGTGCCATCAGCCAGGGGGCTGGAGAGACCCAGTACTTC
TRBJ1-1 TRBV20-1 TRBD1 . CSARDKGGDRGYPHTEAFF TGCAGTGCTAGAGATAAAGGCGGGGACAGGGGTTATCCGCACACTGAAGCTTTCTTT
TRBJ1-2 TRBV20-1 . few CSARQGSNYGYTF TGCAGTGCCCGGCAGGGTTCTAACTATGGCTACACCTTC
TRBJ1-5 TRBV12-3/TRBV12-4 . few CASSPRQSNQPQHF TGTGCCAGCAGCCCCCGACAGAGCAATCAGCCCCAGCATTTT
TRBJ1-4 TRBV7-6 . . CASSLEEAEKLFF TGTGCCAGCAGCTTAGAGGAGGCGGAAAAACTGTTTTTT
TRBJ2-5 TRBV4-1 TRBD1 . CASSQEGNPTGVETQYF TGCGCCAGCAGCCAAGAGGGTAACCCGACAGGGGTTGAGACCCAGTACTTC
TRBJ2-3 TRBV5-5 . many CASSLIRVSTDTQYF TGTGCCAGCAGCTTGATCAGGGTTAGCACAGATACGCAGTATTTT
TRBJ2-7 TRBV12-3/TRBV12-4 . few CASSFGEGRDYEQYF TGTGCCAGCAGTTTTGGGGAAGGCAGGGACTACGAGCAGTACTTC
TRBJ1-5 TRBV19 . . CASSIRGVRGNQPQHF TGTGCCAGTAGTATCCGAGGGGTGAGGGGCAATCAGCCCCAGCATTTT
TRBJ2-5 TRBV29-1 TRBD2 . CSVLPLAGGRETQYF TGCAGCGTGCTCCCCCTAGCGGGGGGCCGGGAGACCCAGTACTTC